The following is a T cell receptor (beta chain) sequence with its context. The sample is drawn from a study of T cell responses to AZD1222 COVID-19 vaccine. CDR1 is MNHEY and CDR2 is SMNVEV in the germline V gene (reference sequence). V shed 0 bases, J shed 0 bases, and the junction held 5 bases outside the gene matches. CDR3 length: 16 amino acids. Clones were sequenced by immunoSEQ multiplex PCR, and TCRdb holds only the in-frame ones, with some missing. The table shows about 120,000 clones, with 80% to 90% occurring only once. V and J are TRBV27 and TRBJ2-7; TRBD1 agrees at 7 bases. This TCR was recovered from an adult in good health. The source was peripheral blood, collected on day 0 of AZD1222 vaccination. The chain's CDR3 is CASSLSIRDSSYEQYF. CDR3 in DNA: TGTGCCAGCAGTTTATCTATACGGGACAGCTCCTACGAGCAGTACTTC.